This is a list of T cell receptor beta chains from one sample in a study of patients and donors after allogeneic stem cell transplantation. From the RT-PCR reads, TCRdb called clonotypes with MiXCR, one entry per CDR3 protein. The data contain about 57,000 distinct CDR3 sequences, 13% of them singletons. Sequences were obtained from blood, either unsorted or a sorted T cell fraction (not recorded which). Receptors were obtained from a human donor who was either an allogeneic HSCT recipient or a stem cell or donor lymphocyte infusion donor (not recorded which). It is not recorded whose cells these are; they may come from a transplant donor. The CDR3 runs from the conserved cysteine through the conserved F or W. A D gene is named only where the DNA matches it firmly. The size of a clone is reported for some rows only, either as once, few or many, or as a class for expanded clones.

d_call j_call clone_size v_call cdr3_aa cdr3_nt
TRBD1 TRBJ2-1 - TRBV20-1 CSAREAGGFQQFF TGCAGTGCTAGAGAGGCAGGGGGTTTTCAGCAGTTCTTC
TRBD1 TRBJ1-5 - TRBV7-9 CASSLVGTGLHQPQHF TGTGCCAGCAGCTTAGTTGGGACAGGTTTGCATCAGCCCCAGCATTTT
TRBD1 TRBJ1-5 many TRBV6-5 CASSRGQEDNQPQHF TGTGCCAGCAGCCGAGGACAGGAGGACAATCAGCCCCAGCATTTT
- TRBJ1-5 - TRBV2 CASRTGQAQHF TGTGCCAGCAGGACGGGTCAGGCCCAGCATTTT
- TRBJ1-5 many TRBV12-3/TRBV12-4 CASSWGGRVGNQPQHF TGTGCCAGCAGTTGGGGGGGGAGGGTCGGCAATCAGCCCCAGCATTTT
TRBD2 TRBJ2-1 many TRBV27 CASTLVSGTINEQFF TGTGCCAGCACTCTCGTATCCGGGACTATCAATGAGCAGTTCTTC
- TRBJ1-1 many TRBV9 CASSVADTEAFF TGTGCCAGCAGCGTAGCGGACACTGAAGCTTTCTTT
TRBD1 TRBJ2-2 - TRBV11-2 CASRQGAPTGELFF TGTGCCAGCAGGCAGGGGGCTCCGACCGGGGAGCTGTTTTTT
- TRBJ2-7 - TRBV3-1 CASSPSLYEQYF TGTGCCAGCAGCCCTTCTCTATACGAGCAGTACTTC
TRBD1 TRBJ2-3 - TRBV12-3/TRBV12-4 CASSWTGRSDTQYF TGTGCCAGCAGTTGGACAGGGAGGTCAGATACGCAGTATTTT
- TRBJ2-2 - TRBV5-4 CASSLGQPNTGELFF TGTGCCAGCAGCCTCGGACAGCCGAACACCGGGGAGCTGTTTTTT
- TRBJ2-2 many TRBV6-1 CASAYGWLFF TGTGCCAGCGCGTACGGGTGGCTGTTTTTT
- TRBJ2-1 - TRBV27 CASSLWGRAAYNEQFF TGTGCCAGCAGTTTATGGGGCAGGGCAGCCTACAATGAGCAGTTCTTC
TRBD1 TRBJ1-2 many TRBV5-8 CASSPEGGRWIYGYTF TGTGCCAGCAGCCCGGAAGGGGGCCGGTGGATCTATGGCTACACCTTC
TRBD2 TRBJ2-1 many TRBV27 CASSATSGSMGEQFF TGTGCCAGCAGTGCGACTAGCGGGAGTATGGGGGAGCAGTTCTTC
- TRBJ2-1 few TRBV10-3 CAITGGNEQFF TGTGCCATCACCGGCGGCAATGAGCAGTTCTTC
- TRBJ1-1 many TRBV4-1 CASSQELGVGTEAFF TGCGCCAGCAGCCAAGAACTAGGCGTTGGCACTGAAGCTTTCTTT
TRBD1 TRBJ1-3 many TRBV5-1 CASSSTGGLAGNTIYF TGCGCCAGCAGTTCGACAGGGGGACTTGCTGGAAACACCATATATTTT
- TRBJ2-2 few TRBV27 CASSLGQVENTGELFF TGTGCCAGCAGTTTAGGTCAGGTCGAGAACACCGGGGAGCTGTTTTTT
TRBD2 TRBJ2-5 - TRBV12-3/TRBV12-4 CASTFLVSGRGETQYF TGTGCCAGCACCTTCTTGGTTAGCGGGAGGGGCGAGACCCAGTACTTC
TRBD1 TRBJ1-4 many TRBV20-1 CSARDRGQTPEKLFF TGCAGTGCTAGAGATCGGGGACAGACTCCTGAAAAACTGTTTTTT
- TRBJ2-7 many TRBV18 CASSPPGKPYEQYF TGTGCCAGCTCACCACCCGGGAAGCCGTACGAGCAGTACTTC
- TRBJ1-3 many TRBV7-9 CASSRAGSGNTIYF TGTGCCAGCAGCAGGGCAGGGTCTGGAAACACCATATATTTT
- TRBJ2-1 many TRBV24-1 CATSDTLKGSYNEQFF TGTGCCACCAGTGATACCTTGAAGGGCTCCTACAATGAGCAGTTCTTC
- TRBJ1-1 few TRBV5-1 CASSSWEGIGTEAFF TGCGCCAGCAGCTCTTGGGAAGGGATAGGAACTGAAGCTTTCTTT
- TRBJ2-4 - TRBV15 CATSRLPQSGTQELAKNIQYF TGTGCCACCAGCAGATTGCCCCAATCCGGGACACAGGAACTAGCCAAAAACATTCAGTACTTC
- TRBJ2-7 - TRBV14 CASSPFRGNEQYF TGTGCCAGCAGCCCCTTCAGGGGTAACGAGCAGTACTTC
- TRBJ2-1 - TRBV24-1 CATSDTTGTHFNEQFF TGTGCCACCAGTGATACAACCGGGACTCACTTCAATGAGCAGTTCTTC
TRBD2 TRBJ2-1 - TRBV12-3/TRBV12-4 CASTDPAGAGSYNEQFF TGTGCCAGCACAGACCCAGCGGGAGCGGGGTCCTACAATGAGCAGTTCTTC
TRBD2 TRBJ2-1 few TRBV5-1 CASSLEGLAGVNEQFF TGCGCCAGCAGCTTGGAGGGGCTAGCGGGAGTCAATGAGCAGTTCTTC
TRBD2 TRBJ2-1 few TRBV12-3/TRBV12-4 CATLAGVIDEQFF TGTGCCACCTTAGCGGGAGTGATCGATGAGCAGTTCTTC
TRBD1 TRBJ1-2 many TRBV6-5 CASRRDRGYVYGYTF TGTGCCAGCAGGCGAGACAGGGGATACGTGTATGGCTACACCTTC
- TRBJ1-1 many TRBV4-1 CASSQEGTSRQEAFF TGCGCCAGCAGCCAAGAAGGGACAAGCAGGCAAGAAGCTTTCTTT
- TRBJ1-2 many TRBV6-5 CASSYNSPTHYGYTF TGTGCCAGCAGTTATAACAGCCCAACGCACTATGGCTACACCTTC
TRBD2 TRBJ2-1 few TRBV6-5 CASSYSAGTSGNNEQFF TGTGCCAGCAGTTACTCGGCCGGGACTAGCGGGAACAATGAGCAGTTCTTC
- TRBJ1-5 many TRBV20-1 CSARDPTGRNQPQHF TGCAGTGCTAGAGACCCTACAGGGAGAAATCAGCCCCAGCATTTT
- TRBJ2-3 - TRBV29-1 CSAPAGTSTDTQYF TGCAGTGCCCCGGCCGGGACTAGCACAGATACGCAGTATTTT
- TRBJ2-1 - TRBV3-1 CASSQDGGKAYNEQFF TGTGCCAGCAGCCAAGATGGGGGGAAAGCCTACAATGAGCAGTTCTTC
- TRBJ1-5 many TRBV6-5 CASSYLRDGQPQHF TGTGCCAGCAGTTACCTCAGGGATGGGCAGCCCCAGCATTTT
TRBD2 TRBJ2-7 few TRBV20-1 CSAIGTSGSFPEQYF TGCAGTGCTATAGGGACTAGCGGGAGTTTTCCCGAGCAGTACTTC
- TRBJ1-5 many TRBV5-1 CASSQRGSGLQPQHF TGCGCCAGCAGCCAAAGGGGGTCAGGGCTTCAGCCCCAGCATTTT
- TRBJ2-2 few TRBV10-3 CAARPGPPSAGELFF TGTGCCGCACGGCCGGGACCCCCGTCCGCCGGGGAGCTGTTTTTT
TRBD1 TRBJ2-7 few TRBV12-3/TRBV12-4 CASSLERQGVNYEQYF TGTGCCAGCAGTTTAGAGCGTCAGGGGGTGAACTACGAGCAGTACTTC
- TRBJ2-7 - TRBV6-5 CASSPSVYEQYF TGTGCCAGCAGCCCCAGCGTCTACGAGCAGTACTTC
- TRBJ2-3 - TRBV24-1 CGLRVADTQYF TGTGGCTTAAGAGTGGCAGATACGCAGTATTTT
- TRBJ2-7 - TRBV5-5 CASSLWGYEQYF TGTGCCAGCAGCTTGTGGGGCTACGAGCAGTACTTC
- TRBJ1-1 many TRBV12-3/TRBV12-4 CASSPPGLWNTEAFF TGTGCCAGCAGTCCTCCGGGGCTTTGGAACACTGAAGCTTTCTTT
- TRBJ2-1 - TRBV7-6 CASSLVWTESSYIEQFF TGTGCCAGCAGCTTAGTTTGGACAGAGAGCTCCTACATTGAGCAGTTCTTC
- TRBJ2-7 - TRBV24-1 CATSDSDYEQYF TGTGCCACCAGTGATTCCGACTACGAGCAGTACTTC
- TRBJ2-5 - TRBV25-1 CASGQRGTQYF TGTGCCAGTGGACAAAGGGGGACCCAGTACTTC
TRBD1 TRBJ2-7 few TRBV29-1 CSVELGQHYEQYF TGCAGCGTTGAGCTGGGACAGCACTACGAGCAGTACTTC
TRBD2 TRBJ2-1 - TRBV24-1 CATSDLPSGGNEQFF TGTGCCACCAGTGATTTGCCTAGCGGGGGGAATGAGCAGTTCTTC
- TRBJ2-3 many TRBV4-2 CASSQDSGYTQYF TGTGCCAGCAGCCAAGATAGCGGCTATACGCAGTATTTT
TRBD2 TRBJ2-3 - TRBV5-1 CASSLAIGGSGDTQYF TGCGCCAGCAGCTTGGCCATCGGCGGGAGCGGCGATACGCAGTATTTT
- TRBJ1-1 few TRBV10-3 CAISESQANLNTEAFF TGTGCCATCAGTGAGTCGCAGGCAAATTTGAACACTGAAGCTTTCTTT